The rows below give T cell receptor beta chains drawn from one sample of a study of spatial heterogeneity in lung cancer. Each CDR3 protein is one row after TCRdb ran MiXCR on the 5' RACE reads. The sample records tens of thousands of distinct CDR3 sequences, 19% being singletons. The sample consisted of PBMCs, taken at follow-up. These receptors originate from a male donor with early-stage non-small cell lung cancer. The CDR3 runs from the conserved cysteine through the conserved F or W. The D gene is left open where the match is weak. Some rows mark clone size as missing; the rest say once, few, many or name a class of expanded clone.

clone size	D gene	V gene	J gene	CDR3 protein	CDR3 DNA
.	TRBD1	TRBV2	TRBJ1-2	CASTIPGQQFYGYTF	TGTGCCAGCACCATCCCGGGACAGCAATTCTATGGCTACACCTTC
few	.	TRBV7-2	TRBJ1-4	CASSLDHTLSEKLFF	TGTGCCAGCAGCTTAGACCACACACTGAGTGAAAAACTGTTTTTT
.	.	TRBV24-1	TRBJ2-5	CATSDPTGMETQYF	TGTGCCACCAGTGACCCCACAGGAATGGAGACCCAGTACTTC
.	.	TRBV9	TRBJ2-3	CASSVGGTQYF	TGTGCCAGCAGCGTCGGGGGTACGCAGTATTTT
.	TRBD1	TRBV29-1	TRBJ2-7	CSVEGQGKGDEQYF	TGCAGCGTTGAGGGACAGGGTAAGGGCGACGAGCAGTACTTC
.	.	TRBV6-1	TRBJ2-1	CASLIPPKNEQFF	TGTGCCAGCCTAATTCCCCCAAAAAATGAGCAGTTCTTC
few	TRBD2	TRBV7-9	TRBJ2-3	CASSRGGAADTQYF	TGTGCCAGCAGCCGGGGGGGGGCGGCAGATACGCAGTATTTT
.	.	TRBV29-1	TRBJ1-4	CSVEDNEKLFF	TGCAGCGTTGAAGACAACGAAAAACTGTTTTTT
.	.	TRBV20-1	TRBJ1-4	CSARKRGEKLFF	TGCAGTGCTAGAAAGAGGGGGGAAAAACTGTTTTTT
few	.	TRBV2	TRBJ2-1	CASSEEGIAPNEQFF	TGTGCCAGCAGTGAAGAGGGTATAGCTCCTAATGAGCAGTTCTTC
few	.	TRBV10-3	TRBJ1-1	CAISPDGNTEAFF	TGTGCCATCAGTCCGGACGGGAACACTGAAGCTTTCTTT
.	.	TRBV2	TRBJ2-1	CASSVAWASNEQFF	TGTGCCAGCAGTGTCGCTTGGGCCTCCAATGAGCAGTTCTTC
.	.	TRBV9	TRBJ1-1	CASSVGPTRGPLEAFF	TGTGCCAGCAGCGTAGGCCCAACTCGGGGGCCCCTTGAAGCTTTCTTT
.	TRBD2	TRBV6-2/TRBV6-3	TRBJ2-5	CASTAGGPETQYF	TGTGCCAGCACGGCGGGGGGGCCAGAGACCCAGTACTTC
few	.	TRBV11-2	TRBJ2-4	CASSLVTQIPTAIQYF	TGTGCCAGCAGCTTAGTCACGCAGATCCCAACGGCCATTCAGTACTTC
.	.	TRBV4-1	TRBJ2-7	CASSLRDWDNSYEQYF	TGCGCCAGCAGCCTGCGAGACTGGGACAACTCCTACGAGCAGTACTTC